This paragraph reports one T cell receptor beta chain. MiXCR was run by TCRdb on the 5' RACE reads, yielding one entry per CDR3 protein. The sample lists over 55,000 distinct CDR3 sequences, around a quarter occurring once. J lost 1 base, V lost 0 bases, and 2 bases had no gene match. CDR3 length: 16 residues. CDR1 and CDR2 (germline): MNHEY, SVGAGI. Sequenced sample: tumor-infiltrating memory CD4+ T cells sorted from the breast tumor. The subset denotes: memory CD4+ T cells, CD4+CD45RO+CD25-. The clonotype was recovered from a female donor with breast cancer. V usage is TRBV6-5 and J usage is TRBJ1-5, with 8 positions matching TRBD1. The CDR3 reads CASSYSTGGSNQPQHF. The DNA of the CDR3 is TGTGCCAGCAGTTACTCCACAGGGGGAAGCAATCAGCCCCAGCATTTT.